Below, 32 T cell receptor beta chains from the same sample are listed, as sequenced in a study of blood T cell repertoires in COVID-19. Only in-frame clones appear in the TCRdb table, and some are missing; sequencing was by immunoSEQ multiplex PCR. The sample has some 130,000 clones, around 88% seen once. Sequences were obtained from peripheral blood. The receptors were sampled from a man between 45 and 60 years old with acute or convalescent COVID-19.

The V call is TRBV2, the J call TRBJ2-7; TRBD1 is a possible D gene (6 bases). The CDR3 contains 14 residues. From germline, CDR1 is SNHLY and CDR2 FYNNEI. With 7 bases removed from V and 0 bases from J, the gap between germline ends came to 13 bases. CDR3 sequence: CASKPTGSSYEQYF. The CDR3 DNA follows: TGTGCCAGCAAACCGACAGGAAGCTCCTACGAGCAGTACTTC.

This clone was seen a single time. The rearrangement uses TRBV2 and TRBJ1-1; D might be TRBD1 (6 bases). Germline V CDR1 and CDR2: SNHLY, FYNNEI. The CDR3 is 13 amino acids. Trimming shortened V by 7 bases and J by 2 bases, and 11 bases separated the two germline ends. The CDR3 here is CASTIRGNTEAFF. The CDR3 DNA reads as TGTGCCAGCACCATCAGGGGAAACACTGAAGCTTTCTTT. Complete variable domain (other parts from reference TRBV2 and TRBJ1-1): EPEVTQTPSHQVTQMGQEVILRCVPISNHLYFYWYRQILGQKVEFLVSFYNNEISEKSEIFDDQFSVERPDGSNFTLKIRSTKLEDSAMYFCASTIRGNTEAFFGQGTRLTVV.

The rearrangement uses TRBV5-1 and TRBJ2-5, with 15 bases fitting TRBD2. The length of the CDR3 is 17 residues. Germline CDR1 and CDR2: SGHRS and YFSETQ. Trimming cost V 1 base and J 2 bases; bases outside gene matches: 3. The CDR3 loop reads CASSLPGTSGGQETQYF. CDR3 bases: TGCGCCAGCAGCTTGCCGGGGACTAGCGGGGGGCAAGAGACCCAGTACTTC.

The chain employs TRBV6-5 and TRBJ1-4; TRBD1 matches at 12 bases. Germline assignment: CDR1 MNHEY and CDR2 SVGAGI. This CDR3 comprises 15 residues. V lost 3 bases to trimming and J lost 8 bases; unmatched junction nucleotides: 4. DNA for the CDR3: TGTGCCAGCAGTTATTCCGGGACAGGGGGCGAAAAACTGTTTTTT. Residues: CASSYSGTGGEKLFF.

The V and J genes are TRBV5-8 and TRBJ1-1, with D maybe TRBD1 (5 bases). This CDR3 is built from 13 residues. Trimming removed 5 bases from V and 4 bases from J, with 12 bases in between. The germline V gene encodes CDR1 SGHTS and CDR2 YDEGEE. The CDR3 nucleotides are TGTGCCAGCAGACCCCTAGGGGTCACTGAAGCTTTCTTT. It codes for CASRPLGVTEAFF.

The chain uses TRBV3-1 (or the pseudogene TRBV3-2) and TRBJ2-3; D is ambiguous. Germline values: CDR1 LGHDT, CDR2 YNNKEL (reference sequence). The CDR3 has 13 amino acids. The ends were cut back, 0 bases at V and 8 bases at J, with 9 bases in the middle. CDR3 protein: CASSQELAVTQYF. The CDR3 DNA reads TGTGCCAGCAGCCAAGAGTTGGCGGTTACGCAGTATTTT.

The chain is built from TRBV2 and TRBJ1-2; possible D gene TRBD1, 5 bases. The CDR3 has 14 amino acids. The V and J ends lost 8 bases and 8 bases respectively, with 21 bases between them. Germline CDR1 and CDR2: SNHLY and FYNNEI. The CDR3 is CASVDGRTISGYTF. The CDR3 DNA reads as TGTGCCAGCGTTGACGGCCGGACAATTTCGGGCTACACCTTC.

The V gene is TRBV6-6, the J gene TRBJ1-2; 8 nucleotides agree with TRBD1. Germline CDR1 and CDR2: MNHNY and SVGAGI (reference sequence). This CDR3 comprises 14 residues. The trim removed 4 bases at V and 4 bases at J, leaving 5 bases unmatched. DNA of the CDR3: TGTGCCAGCAGTTCCCCGACAGGGGCCTATGGCTACACCTTC. Its translation: CASSSPTGAYGYTF.

The V gene is TRBV6-4, the J gene TRBJ2-1; 8 nucleotides match TRBD1. J was trimmed by 9 bases and V by 6 bases; bases with no gene match: 4. The CDR3 is 12 residues long. The V gene's germline CDR1 is MRHNA and CDR2 SNTAGT. The CDR3 region is CASSPTGVEQFF. Here the CDR3 DNA reads TGTGCCAGCAGCCCGACAGGGGTTGAGCAGTTCTTC.

This clone was counted between two and nine times. The sample carries other DNA sequences with the same CDR3. The chain couples TRBV7-3 to TRBJ1-1; the D is unclear. Per germline, CDR1 SGHTA and CDR2 FQGTGA. This CDR3 is 14 amino acids long. Trimming stripped 2 bases from V and 1 base from J, with 8 bases between. The CDR3 bases are TGTGCCAGCAGCTTATTCGCGGAGAACACTGAAGCTTTCTTT. Protein: CASSLFAENTEAFF. The variable domain in full, with the rest retrieved from reference TRBV7-3 and TRBJ1-1, is GAGVSQTPSNKVTEKGKYVELRCDPISGHTALYWYRQSLGQGPEFLIYFQGTGAADDSGLPNDRFFAVRPEGSVSTLKIQRTERGDSAVYLCASSLFAENTEAFFGQGTRLTVV.

J is TRBJ2-7 and V is TRBV5-4; tentatively, D is TRBD1 (6 bases). Germline V gene sequence: CDR1 SGHNT, CDR2 YYREEE (reference sequence). V lost 0 bases and J 6 bases, leaving 10 bases between the germline ends. The CDR3 length is 13 residues. The CDR3 region has the DNA TGTGCCAGCAGCTTGGACAGGGCGGGCGAGCAGTACTTC. It is translated as CASSLDRAGEQYF.

This chain joins TRBV28 and TRBJ2-3, with 7 positions matching TRBD1. Losses at the gene ends were 8 bases for V and 5 bases for J; bases not matched to a gene: 13. Per germline, CDR1 MDHEN and CDR2 SYDVKM. CDR3 length equals 15 residues. CDR3 nucleotides: TGTGCCAGCGGAAGGGGCAGGGGGAATTTAGATACGCAGTATTTT. It is translated as CASGRGRGNLDTQYF.

The chain couples TRBV5-5 to TRBJ1-2; 10 nucleotides line up with TRBD1. Germline V gene lookup returns CDR1 SGHKS and CDR2 YYEKEE (reference sequence). The CDR3 totals 18 residues. Unmatched junction bases numbered 11, after V lost 3 bases and J lost 0 bases. The CDR3 loop is CASSSPPGQGLANYGYTF. For the CDR3, the DNA is TGTGCCAGCAGCTCGCCACCGGGACAGGGGCTCGCTAACTATGGCTACACCTTC.

This chain connects TRBV6-5 to TRBJ1-3; D remains unclear. Between the trimmed V and J ends, which lost 4 bases and 0 bases, there was a span of 13 bases. CDR1 is MNHEY and CDR2 is SVGAGI in the germline V gene. The CDR3 is made up of 16 amino acids. CDR3 loop: CASSLGGGGSGNTIYF. DNA of the CDR3: TGTGCCAGCAGTTTAGGTGGAGGAGGCTCTGGAAACACCATATATTTT.

The chain links TRBV6-6 to TRBJ1-1; no clear D. The germline V and J ends were trimmed by 5 bases and 6 bases, with 13 bases remaining between them. CDR3 length: 13 amino acids. Germline CDR1 and CDR2: MNHNY and SVGAGI (reference sequence). The CDR3 here is CASSTPSVPEAFF. CDR3 coding DNA: TGTGCCAGCAGTACACCTTCAGTTCCTGAAGCTTTCTTT.

The V and J genes are TRBV18 and TRBJ2-7; 9 nucleotides match TRBD1. This CDR3 is 15 amino acids long. Per germline, CDR1 KGHSH and CDR2 LQKENI. Losses at the gene ends were 4 bases for V and 3 bases for J; bases not matched to a gene: 7. CDR3 region: CASSRLRDRDYEQYF. CDR3 nucleotide sequence: TGTGCCAGCTCACGTCTACGGGACAGGGACTACGAGCAGTACTTC. The whole variable domain, filled in from reference TRBV18 and TRBJ2-7, reads NAGVMQNPRHLVRRRGQEARLRCSPMKGHSHVYWYRQLPEEGLKFMVYLQKENIIDESGMPKERFSAEFPKEGPSILRIQQVVRGDSAAYFCASSRLRDRDYEQYFGPGTRLTVT.

The chain has TRBV30 and TRBJ1-2; possibly TRBD1 for D (6 bases). Germline values: CDR1 GTSNPN, CDR2 SVGIG (reference sequence). This CDR3 is 15 amino acids long. V lost 3 bases, J lost 6 bases, and 20 bases lay in between. The chain's CDR3 is CAWRRGIGGRDGYTF. The CDR3 region has the DNA TGTGCCTGGAGGCGGGGGATAGGGGGAAGGGATGGCTACACCTTC.

The chain joins TRBV5-1 to TRBJ1-1; weak D call: TRBD1 (6 bases). Trimming left V 5 bases short and J 2 bases short, with 13 bases between. The CDR3 length is 14 residues. Germline lookup yields CDR1 SGHRS and CDR2 YFSETQ. CDR3 coding DNA: TGCGCCAGCAGGGGGGCCCCTTCTAACACTGAAGCTTTCTTT. Amino acids: CASRGAPSNTEAFF.

The chain joins TRBV6-4 to TRBJ2-4; 9 positions match TRBD1. Losses at the gene ends were 10 bases for V and 9 bases for J; bases not matched to a gene: 4. Germline CDR1 reads MRHNA; CDR2 reads SNTAGT. This CDR3 region has 11 residues. CDR3 in DNA: TGTGCCACGGGACAGGGAGGCATTCAGTACTTC. Amino acid sequence: CATGQGGIQYF.

The chain employs TRBV21-1 and TRBJ1-4; TRBD1 reflects the table's D call only, with no check against the DNA. TRBV21-1 is a pseudogene locus. The CDR3 totals 17 residues. The CDR3 DNA follows: TGTGCCAGCAGCAAAGCGGGGACAGGGGCAACTAATGAAAAACTGTTTTTT. Its translation is CASSKAGTGATNEKLFF.

The rearrangement joins TRBV7-9 to TRBJ1-1; 7 bases map to TRBD1. Looked up from germline, CDR1 is SEHNR and CDR2 is FQNEAQ (reference sequence). The CDR3 runs to 12 residues. J was trimmed by 7 bases and V by 8 bases; bases with no gene match: 7. The CDR3 DNA reads as TGTGCCAGCGGTTCGGGACAGCTTGAAGCTTTCTTT. It codes for CASGSGQLEAFF.

The rearrangement uses TRBV5-1 and TRBJ1-2, with 8 bases aligning to TRBD1. Trimming took 1 base from V and 7 from J; bases not matched to a gene: 9. The V gene's germline CDR1 is SGHRS and CDR2 YFSETQ. CDR3 length equals 15 residues. The DNA of the CDR3 is TGCGCCAGCAGCTTGTTCGCCGGACAGGGAGGTGGCTACACCTTC. This translates into CASSLFAGQGGGYTF.

This clone came up once. The chain employs TRBV7-2 and TRBJ2-4; D remains ambiguous. V was trimmed by 2 bases and J by 4 bases, leaving 6 bases between them. This CDR3 comprises 13 residues. Per the germline V gene, CDR1 is SGHTA and CDR2 is FQGNSA. CDR3 loop: CASSLSGKNIQYF. The CDR3 bases are TGTGCCAGCAGCTTATCCGGGAAAAACATTCAGTACTTC.

This clone was detected only once. V usage is TRBV28 and J usage is TRBJ2-2; 9 bases are shared with TRBD2. Germline CDR1 is MDHEN and CDR2 is SYDVKM. The trim removed 4 bases at V and 5 bases at J, leaving 5 bases unmatched. The CDR3 consists of 15 residues. The CDR3 reads CASSSPSGATGELFF. Written as DNA, the CDR3 is TGTGCCAGCAGTTCCCCTAGCGGGGCTACCGGGGAGCTGTTTTTT.

The chain carries TRBV19 and TRBJ1-5; D remains unclear. The germline V gene has CDR1 LNHDA and CDR2 SQIVND (reference sequence). The germline V and J ends were trimmed by 3 bases and 2 bases, with 17 bases remaining between them. The CDR3 is made up of 17 amino acids. The CDR3 nucleotides read TGTGCCAGTAGTATCTCCGGTAGAGGGTTTGGCAATCAGCCCCAGCATTTT. Its translation is CASSISGRGFGNQPQHF.

This sequence joins TRBV11-3 and TRBJ2-3; D possibly corresponds to TRBD1 (5 bases). V was shortened by 2 bases and J by 6 bases, with 9 bases between the two germline ends. Germline V gene data show CDR1 as SGHNT and CDR2 as YENEEA. This CDR3 has 13 amino acids. The CDR3 sequence is CASSLSGADTQYF. CDR3 DNA: TGTGCCAGCAGCTTAAGTGGGGCGGATACGCAGTATTTT.

The chain carries TRBV7-9 and TRBJ2-1; the match to TRBD2 covers 8 bases. V shed 5 bases, J shed 9 bases, and the junction held 6 bases outside the gene matches. This CDR3 contains 13 residues. Germline-derived CDR1 and CDR2 are SEHNR and FQNEAQ (reference sequence). The CDR3 DNA reads TGTGCCAGCAGCCCATCGGGGGGGGGTGAGCAGTTCTTC. Amino acids: CASSPSGGGEQFF. The whole variable domain, remainder taken from reference TRBV7-9 and TRBJ2-1, is DTGVSQNPRHKITKRGQNVTFRCDPISEHNRLYWYRQTLGQGPEFLTYFQNEAQLEKSRLLSDRFSAERPKGSFSTLEIQRTEQGDSAMYLCASSPSGGGEQFFGPGTRLTVL.

CDR3 coding DNA: TGTGCCAGCAAACAGGGTTGGAGCTACACCTTC. This codes for CASKQGWSYTF. The rearrangement joins TRBV28 to TRBJ1-2; TRBD1 is a possible D gene (6 bases). Germline loops: CDR1 MDHEN, CDR2 SYDVKM. The CDR3 has 11 residues. The V end lost 7 bases, the J end lost 9 bases, and 12 bases lay between the germline ends.

The CDR3 nucleotides are TGTGCCAGTAGCCCCCTCAGGGAAGACAGAAAAGCTTTCTTT. This codes for CASSPLREDRKAFF. This chain links TRBV19 with TRBJ1-1, with a tentative D call TRBD1 (5 bases). The length of the CDR3 is 14 residues. Trimming stripped 6 bases from V and 9 bases from J, with 20 bases between. CDR1 and CDR2 (germline): LNHDA, SQIVND (reference sequence).

The chain links TRBV9 to TRBJ1-2; 11 bases are shared with TRBD1. J lost 5 bases, V lost 3 bases, and 9 bases had no gene match. The germline CDR1 and CDR2 sequences are SGDLS and YYNGEE. The CDR3 has 16 residues. CDR3 DNA sequence: TGTGCCAGCAGCGATCGACCGGGACAGGGGGGGTATGGCTACACCTTC. Its protein product is CASSDRPGQGGYGYTF.

The J gene is TRBJ1-6, the V gene TRBV29-1, with 7 nucleotides matching TRBD1. With 5 bases clipped from V and 12 bases from J, the junction kept 7 bases outside the gene matches. Germline CDR1 reads SQVTM; CDR2 reads ANQGSEA. The CDR3 has 12 amino acids. The DNA of the CDR3 is TGCAGCGTTACTGACAGGGCAGGACCCCTCCACTTT. Amino acids: CSVTDRAGPLHF.

This clone showed up just a few times. V is TRBV7-9 and J is TRBJ2-1; 9 bases align to TRBD2. The CDR3 loop spans 17 amino acids. V trimming: 1 base; J trimming: 10 bases; junction bases outside the gene matches: 14. Germline V CDR1 and CDR2: SEHNR, FQNEAQ (reference sequence). CDR3 nucleotide sequence: TGTGCCAGCAGCTTAGGGCGCGGGAGGGAAATCCCCAGCGAGCAGTTCTTC. Its protein product is CASSLGRGREIPSEQFF.